A single sample is the source of the 8 T cell receptor beta chains below, sequenced in a study of T cell repertoires in cytomegalovirus infection. No antigen has been assigned to these receptors. TCRdb re-analysed the reads in MiXCR, keeping a single row per CDR3 protein. The sample holds roughly 920,000 distinct CDR3 sequences, roughly 30% seen once. Sequences were derived from cultured CD8+ T cells from PBMCs, sampled from culture after CMV antigen stimulation. The receptors here all came from a human donor in good health (CMV status not recorded). Some clones in this sample may be carry-over from other donors' samples.

This clonotype was counted at least ten times. The CDR3 DNA follows: TGTGCCAGCCCCGTCGGGGGGCAGAACTATGGCTACACCTTC. Translation gives CASPVGGQNYGYTF. This chain connects TRBV12-3 or TRBV12-4 to TRBJ1-2, with D possibly being TRBD1 (6 bases). V dropped 8 bases and J dropped 2 bases, with 15 bases sitting between them. This CDR3 region has 14 residues.

The chain links TRBV2 to TRBJ1-5; 9 bases match TRBD1. Germline CDR1 SNHLY, CDR2 FYNNEI. Trimming at V came to 1 base and at J to 10 bases, leaving 20 bases not matched to a gene. The CDR3 covers 19 residues. Here the CDR3 reads CASSEEPGQGGLAISPQHF. DNA for the CDR3: TGTGCCAGCAGTGAAGAACCGGGACAGGGAGGTCTGGCAATCAGCCCCCAGCATTTT.

The sample holds a few counts of this clonotype. This chain links TRBV7-3 with TRBJ1-1; D not certain. Germline assignment: CDR1 SGHTA and CDR2 FQGTGA. V gave up 4 bases and J gave up 1 base, with 7 bases separating them. This CDR3 region has 13 residues. The CDR3 DNA is TGTGCCAGCAGCTCACTAGCGAACACTGAAGCTTTCTTT. Translated, it gives CASSSLANTEAFF.

This clonotype has at least ten counts. The V call is TRBV7-3, the J call TRBJ2-1; D may correspond to TRBD1 or TRBD2 (5 bases each). This CDR3 comprises 14 residues. The germline V and J ends were trimmed by 0 bases and 4 bases, with 7 bases remaining between them. Germline loops: CDR1 SGHTA, CDR2 FQGTGA. CDR3 DNA sequence: TGTGCCAGCAGCTTAACGGGGGAGTACAATGAGCAGTTCTTC. Its translation is CASSLTGEYNEQFF.

This clonotype showed up just a few times. This chain joins TRBV10-3 and TRBJ2-6, with D perhaps matching TRBD1 or TRBD2 (5 bases each). Germline V CDR1 and CDR2: ENHRY, SYGVKD. V lost 0 bases and J 1 base, leaving 7 bases between the germline ends. This CDR3 is 16 amino acids long. CDR3 region: CAISESGTSGANVLTF. DNA of the CDR3: TGTGCCATCAGTGAGTCCGGGACGTCTGGGGCCAACGTCCTGACTTTC.

This clonotype was counted a few times. V usage is TRBV4-1 and J usage is TRBJ1-1; maybe TRBD1 (6 bases). Germline lookup yields CDR1 MGHRA and CDR2 YSYEKL. This CDR3 has 15 residues. V shed 0 bases and J shed 5 bases, with 13 bases lying between them. CDR3 bases: TGCGCCAGCAGCCAAGATGGGCAGGGGCTGACTGAAGCTTTCTTT. Amino acid sequence: CASSQDGQGLTEAFF.

The V and J genes are TRBV4-1 and TRBJ1-2; D is unresolved. CDR1 is MGHRA, CDR2 YSYEKL, per germline. This CDR3 spans 14 amino acids. Trimming removed 2 bases from V and 3 bases from J, with 10 bases in between. This CDR3 is CASSQISGDYGYTF. The CDR3 DNA reads as TGCGCCAGCAGCCAAATCTCTGGGGACTATGGCTACACCTTC.

This chain uses TRBV6-2 or TRBV6-3 with TRBJ2-1; D gene unclear. V shed 0 bases and J shed 0 bases, with 15 bases lying between them. CDR1 and CDR2 (germline): MNHEY, SVGEGT. This CDR3 is 18 amino acids long. CDR3 in amino acids: CASSYSTDGLSSYNEQFF. DNA for the CDR3: TGTGCCAGCAGTTACTCGACCGACGGATTAAGCTCCTACAATGAGCAGTTCTTC.